The 21 T cell receptor beta chains given below trace back to one sample, sequenced in a study of shared clonotypes between healthy human individuals. Sequencing was performed with immunoSEQ multiplex PCR; in TCRdb, only in-frame clones are kept and a portion is missing. Among nearly 1,000,000 clones listed, 60% to 85% were seen once. The sample taken for sequencing was memory CD4+ T cells sorted from blood. Subset specified: CD45RA-negative fraction. All receptors derive from a young man in good health.

The gene calls are TRBV6-5 and TRBJ2-2; no definite D call. Trimming shortened V by 7 bases and J by 2 bases, and 8 bases separated the two germline ends. Germline V lookup: CDR1 MNHEY, CDR2 SVGAGI. The length of the CDR3 is 13 residues. This CDR3 is CASKRDNTGELFF. The CDR3 DNA follows: TGTGCCAGCAAAAGAGACAACACCGGGGAGCTGTTTTTT.

This clone was found once. The chain combines TRBV7-2 with TRBJ2-3; D gene ambiguous. Germline loops: CDR1 SGHTA, CDR2 FQGNSA. There are 14 residues in the CDR3. Between the trimmed V and J ends, which lost 0 bases and 5 bases, there was a span of 9 bases. The CDR3 DNA is TGTGCCAGCAGCTTAGCGCCCAGGAGAGATACGCAGTATTTT. Its translation: CASSLAPRRDTQYF. Combining the CDR3 with reference TRBV7-2 and TRBJ2-3 gives the whole variable domain GAGVSQSPSNKVTEKGKDVELRCDPISGHTALYWYRQSLGQGLEFLIYFQGNSAPDKSGLPSDRFSAERTGGSVSTLTIQRTQQEDSAVYLCASSLAPRRDTQYFGPGTRLTVL.

The chain employs TRBV6-1 and TRBJ1-3; possibly TRBD1 for D (6 bases). CDR3 size: 15 residues. The germline gives CDR1 MNHNS, CDR2 SASEGT. The V end lost 5 bases, the J end lost 3 bases, and 14 bases lay between the germline ends. The DNA of the CDR3 is TGTGCCAGCAGTATAACAGGGTATGGTGGAAACACCATATATTTT. It is translated as CASSITGYGGNTIYF.

The V call is TRBV30, the J call TRBJ1-5; D remains unclear. This CDR3 comprises 15 residues. Looked up from germline, CDR1 is GTSNPN and CDR2 is SVGIG (reference sequence). V was shortened by 2 bases and J by 0 bases, with 11 bases between the two germline ends. CDR3 nucleotides: TGTGCCTGGAGTTTGGGCCCAGATAGCAATCAGCCCCAGCATTTT. Translation gives CAWSLGPDSNQPQHF.

This clone appeared a single time. The V and J genes are TRBV2 and TRBJ2-7; unclear D gene. The CDR3 covers 13 residues. Germline CDR1 SNHLY, CDR2 FYNNEI. V lost 2 bases and J 6 bases, leaving 11 bases between the germline ends. The CDR3 spells CASSEYLEREQYF. The CDR3 DNA reads as TGTGCCAGCAGTGAATACCTAGAGCGCGAGCAGTACTTC.

The table lists this clone with a few counts. The rearrangement links TRBV19 to TRBJ2-3; D uncertain. Germline-derived CDR1 and CDR2 are LNHDA and SQIVND (reference sequence). V gave up 8 bases and J gave up 6 bases, with 15 bases separating them. This CDR3 has 13 residues. The CDR3 protein is CASSQAGLDTQYF. In nucleotides, the CDR3 is TGTGCCAGTTCCCAGGCCGGGTTGGATACGCAGTATTTT.

The CDR3 DNA is TGTGCCAGCAGTGTGAGTACGGAGCAGTACTTC. This gives the protein CASSVSTEQYF. The chain uses TRBV6-1 and TRBJ2-7; D not certain. The CDR3 is 11 residues long. V was shortened by 4 bases and J by 7 bases, with 8 bases between the two germline ends. The germline V gene encodes CDR1 MNHNS and CDR2 SASEGT.

The rearrangement joins TRBV6-5 to TRBJ2-3; 8 bases map to TRBD1. Germline loops: CDR1 MNHEY, CDR2 SVGAGI. The J segment lost 3 bases and the V segment lost 4 bases, leaving 3 bases of the junction unmatched. CDR3 length equals 14 residues. The CDR3 reads CASSSGGWTDTQYF. The CDR3 DNA is TGTGCCAGCAGTTCAGGGGGCTGGACAGATACGCAGTATTTT.

The V and J genes are TRBV25-1 and TRBJ2-3; the match to TRBD2 covers 12 bases. V lost 7 bases and J lost 2; bases outside the gene matches: 4. Germline V CDR1 and CDR2: MGHDK, SYGVNS. This CDR3 region has 15 residues. The CDR3 sequence: CASTLAGGNTDTQYF. The CDR3 DNA follows: TGTGCCAGCACCCTAGCGGGGGGGAACACAGATACGCAGTATTTT.

This sequence joins TRBV7-2 and TRBJ2-2; TRBD2 matches at 7 bases. The junction had 10 bases not matched to a gene; V was cut back by 4 bases and J by 5 bases. CDR3 length: 16 amino acids. Germline values: CDR1 SGHTA, CDR2 FQGNSA. In nucleotides, the CDR3 is TGTGCCAGCAGCTACCGAAGCGGGGCCCTTACCGGGGAGCTGTTTTTT. It is translated as CASSYRSGALTGELFF.

The gene calls are TRBV11-1 and TRBJ2-7; TRBD2 aligns across 8 bases. After removal of 5 bases from V and 6 bases from J, the junction contained 6 bases not matched to a gene. Germline lookup yields CDR1 SGHAT and CDR2 FQDESV (reference sequence). The CDR3 extends over 13 amino acids. The CDR3 loop reads CASSPGGAGEQYF. The CDR3 bases are TGTGCCAGCAGCCCCGGGGGGGCTGGCGAGCAGTACTTC. Filled out from reference TRBV11-1 and TRBJ2-7, the complete variable domain reads EAEVAQSPRYKITEKSQAVAFWCDPISGHATLYWYRQILGQGPELLVQFQDESVVDDSQLPKDRFSAERLKGVDSTLKIQPAELGDSAMYLCASSPGGAGEQYFGPGTRLTVT.

The chain uses TRBV7-2 and TRBJ2-7; D is perhaps TRBD2 (6 bases). V was trimmed by 5 bases and J by 2 bases, leaving 16 bases between them. The germline V gene encodes CDR1 SGHTA and CDR2 FQGNSA. There are 15 residues in the CDR3. The CDR3 nucleotides read TGTGCCAGCAGCCAGCGGGCAGGGATCGCCTACGAGCAGTACTTC. This translates into CASSQRAGIAYEQYF.

This chain links TRBV19 with TRBJ2-7; 8 bases match TRBD1. CDR1 and CDR2 (germline): LNHDA, SQIVND (reference sequence). The CDR3 consists of 13 residues. Trimming at V came to 7 bases and at J to 7 bases, leaving 9 bases not matched to a gene. The CDR3 DNA sequence: TGTGCCAGTACCTCGACAGGGGCGGGAGAGCAGTACTTC. Protein sequence: CASTSTGAGEQYF.

The chain is built from TRBV7-2 and TRBJ2-7, with TRBD2 matching over 8 bases. The V gene end was trimmed by 5 bases and the J gene end by 1 base; junction bases not matched to a gene: 7. In germline, CDR1 is SGHTA, CDR2 FQGNSA. This CDR3 spans 15 amino acids. The CDR3 nucleotides are TGTGCCAGCAGCATCAGCGGGGGCCTTTCCTACGAGCAGTACTTC. Translation gives CASSISGGLSYEQYF.

V is TRBV7-2 and J is TRBJ1-5, with D perhaps matching TRBD1 (6 bases). The germline gives CDR1 SGHTA, CDR2 FQGNSA. The CDR3 runs to 15 residues. V lost 1 base and J lost 0, with 7 bases in between. The CDR3 is CASSLGGHSNQPQHF. The CDR3 nucleotides read TGTGCCAGCAGCTTAGGGGGACATAGCAATCAGCCCCAGCATTTT.

The rearrangement joins TRBV15 to TRBJ1-3; D remains unclear. The CDR3 consists of 16 residues. The V end was cut by 0 bases, the J end by 0 bases, with 9 bases between. CDR1 and CDR2 from the germline V gene are LNHNV and YYDKDF (reference sequence). The CDR3 loop is CATSRDNTNSGNTIYF. The CDR3 coding sequence is TGTGCCACCAGCAGAGATAATACGAACTCTGGAAACACCATATATTTT.

The genes are TRBV1 and TRBJ2-1; TRBD1, the table's D call, lacks a check against the DNA. TRBV1 is termed a pseudogene. The CDR3 loop spans 15 amino acids. The CDR3 is CTSKPASQGYNEQFF. The CDR3 DNA follows: TGCACCAGCAAACCAGCTAGTCAGGGCTACAATGAGCAGTTCTTC.

The J gene is TRBJ2-3, the V gene TRBV10-1, with 11 nucleotides matching TRBD2. Trimming took 5 bases from V and 4 from J; bases not matched to a gene: 5. Per the germline V gene, CDR1 is WNHNN and CDR2 is SYGVQD (reference sequence). The CDR3 length is 15 residues. The CDR3 DNA is TGCGCCAGCAGTTTCGGGACTAGCGGTCCAGATACGCAGTATTTT. This sequence encodes CASSFGTSGPDTQYF.

In its sample, this clone was seen a few times. Other DNA sequences in this specimen translate into the identical CDR3. CDR3 region: CASSPTRGTEAFF. The CDR3 DNA sequence: TGTGCCAGCTCACCGACTCGGGGCACTGAAGCTTTCTTT. V gene TRBV18 combines with J gene TRBJ1-1; no definite D call. Germline assignment: CDR1 KGHSH and CDR2 LQKENI. V lost 3 bases and J lost 4, with 9 bases in between. The length of the CDR3 is 13 residues.

There are a few counts of this clone. Distinct nucleotide sequences in the sample also encode this CDR3. The chain employs TRBV12-5 and TRBJ2-3, with 11 bases that match TRBD2. V dropped 2 bases and J dropped 6; count of bases not matched to a gene: 4. The germline CDR1 and CDR2 sequences are LGHNT and FRNRAP. This CDR3 is built from 15 residues. The CDR3 spells CASGLSSGRSDTQYF. CDR3 DNA sequence: TGTGCTAGTGGTTTGTCTAGCGGGAGGTCGGATACGCAGTATTTT.

Remarks on this clone: In the same sample, other DNA sequences code for this CDR3. This sequence joins TRBV30 and TRBJ1-4, with 7 positions matching TRBD1. V gave up 5 bases and J gave up 5 bases; unmatched junction bases: 5. The CDR3 consists of 13 residues. Germline V gives CDR1 GTSNPN, CDR2 SVGIG (reference sequence). The CDR3 is CAWSGQPNEKLFF. The DNA for the CDR3 is TGTGCCTGGTCGGGACAGCCGAATGAAAAACTGTTTTTT. Looking up the rest from reference TRBV30 and TRBJ1-4 gives the full variable domain: SQTIHQWPATLVQPVGSPLSLECTVEGTSNPNLYWYRQAAGRGLQLLFYSVGIGQISSEVPQNLSASRPQDRQFILSSKKLLLSDSGFYLCAWSGQPNEKLFFGSGTQLSVL.